Reported below is one T cell receptor (beta chain). Its antigen remains unknown. Vbeta (60) and Jbeta (13) primers were used in the PCR. The assay was immunoSEQ multiplex PCR, and TCRdb's table has in-frame clones only and misses some. The repertoire holds 160,000 or so clones, with 70% to 80% as singletons. This specimen belongs to a study of cytomegalovirus exposure and HLA in healthy donors. Germline lookup yields CDR1 LNHDA and CDR2 SQIVND (reference sequence). Trimming shortened V by 0 bases and J by 5 bases, and 17 bases separated the two germline ends. The CDR3 contains 16 residues. Donors consisted of healthy bone marrow donors. Overall study findings and caveats: A later analysis associated approximately 17,000 TCR beta sequences with HLA alleles at a 0.05 false discovery rate.

Sequencing used PBMCs. V usage is TRBV19 and J usage is TRBJ2-7; no definite D call. This TCR was sampled from a middle-aged woman in good health and CMV-seronegative. CDR3 coding DNA: TGTGCCAGTAGTATAGAGGTCGGCCGCCAAGGAGACGAGCAGTACTTC. Translating gives CASSIEVGRQGDEQYF.